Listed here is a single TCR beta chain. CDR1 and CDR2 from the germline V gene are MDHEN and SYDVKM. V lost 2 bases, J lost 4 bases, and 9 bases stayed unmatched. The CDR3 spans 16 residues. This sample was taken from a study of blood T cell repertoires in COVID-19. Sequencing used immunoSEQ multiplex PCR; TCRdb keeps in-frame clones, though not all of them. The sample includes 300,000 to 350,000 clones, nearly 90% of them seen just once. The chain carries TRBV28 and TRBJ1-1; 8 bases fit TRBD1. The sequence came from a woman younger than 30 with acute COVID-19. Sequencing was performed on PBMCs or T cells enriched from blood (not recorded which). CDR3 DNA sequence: TGTGCCAGCAGTTTACTTCTCTACAGGGGGACCACTGAAGCTTTCTTT. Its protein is CASSLLLYRGTTEAFF.